The 5 T cell receptor beta chains presented below share a single source sample, sequenced in a study of T cell responses to AZD1222 COVID-19 vaccine. This table comes from immunoSEQ multiplex PCR, and its TCRdb copy is limited to in-frame clones, with some not included. The sample carries over 95,000 clones, 88% recorded once. Specimen: peripheral blood, collected 28 days after the second AZD1222 dose. All receptors come from an adult who received the AZD1222 COVID-19 vaccine.

The chain has TRBV12-1 and TRBJ2-1. TRBV12-1 is deemed a pseudogene. The CDR3 has 14 residues. CDR3 DNA sequence: TGTGCCAGCAGCTTTGGTCAAGACTACAATGAGCAGTTCTTC. Amino acid sequence: CASSFGQDYNEQFF.

The rearrangement joins TRBV28 to TRBJ2-3; D possibly matches TRBD1 or TRBD2 (6 bases each). The CDR3 is 16 amino acids. CDR1 MDHEN and CDR2 SYDVKM come from the germline V gene. Trimming pared 7 bases from V and 1 base from J, leaving 18 bases between. CDR3: CASTLSPGAGTDTQYF. CDR3 DNA: TGTGCCAGCACCCTGTCCCCGGGGGCGGGCACAGATACGCAGTATTTT. The full variable domain, with the rest looked up from reference TRBV28 and TRBJ2-3, is DVKVTQSSRYLVKRTGEKVFLECVQDMDHENMFWYRQDPGLGLRLIYFSYDVKMKEKGDIPEGYSVSREKKERFSLILESASTNQTSMYLCASTLSPGAGTDTQYFGPGTRLTVL.

The V call is TRBV7-9, the J call TRBJ1-6, with D unresolved. The CDR3 spans 14 residues. V was pared by 7 bases and J by 8 bases, with 15 bases between. CDR1 and CDR2 (germline): SEHNR, FQNEAQ (reference sequence). The CDR3, as DNA: TGTGCCAGCACCGCTGCAGGATATGATTCACCCCTCCACTTT. It yields the protein CASTAAGYDSPLHF.

This clone came up once. This chain joins TRBV3-1 (or the pseudogene TRBV3-2) and TRBJ2-3; perhaps TRBD1 as D (6 bases). Trimming pared 4 bases from V and 2 bases from J, leaving 16 bases between. The CDR3 length is 16 residues. The V gene's germline CDR1 is LGHDT and CDR2 YNNKEL (reference sequence). CDR3 loop: CASSPRGQLITDTQYF. The DNA for the CDR3 is TGTGCCAGCAGCCCTAGGGGACAATTAATCACAGATACGCAGTATTTT.

V and J are TRBV6-5 and TRBJ1-1; D is uncertain. V lost 1 base to trimming and J lost 1 base, with 7 bases between them. Per the germline V gene, CDR1 is MNHEY and CDR2 is SVGAGI. The CDR3 totals 14 residues. For the CDR3, the DNA is TGTGCCAGCAGTTACTGGTCGGGGAACACTGAAGCTTTCTTT. Translating gives CASSYWSGNTEAFF.